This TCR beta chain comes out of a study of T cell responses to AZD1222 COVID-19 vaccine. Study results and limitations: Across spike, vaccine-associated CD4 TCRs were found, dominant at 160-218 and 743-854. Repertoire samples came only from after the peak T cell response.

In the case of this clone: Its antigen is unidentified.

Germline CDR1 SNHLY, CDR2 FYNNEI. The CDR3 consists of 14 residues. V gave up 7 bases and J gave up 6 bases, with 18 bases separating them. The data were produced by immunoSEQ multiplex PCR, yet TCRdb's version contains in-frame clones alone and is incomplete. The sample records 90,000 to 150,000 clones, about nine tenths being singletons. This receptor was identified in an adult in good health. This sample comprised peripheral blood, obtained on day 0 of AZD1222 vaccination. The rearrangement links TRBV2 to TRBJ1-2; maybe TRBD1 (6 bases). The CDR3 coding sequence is TGTGCCAGCACAATGAGCTTGGGGGCGGATGGCTACACCTTC. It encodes CASTMSLGADGYTF.